The source of this T cell receptor beta chain is a study of cytomegalovirus exposure and HLA in healthy donors. Overall study results and limits: Productive status was seen about 87% or about 30% of the time for most TCR beta V segments in an earlier analysis.

This clone came up a few times. Its antigen is not known. With 60 Vbeta and 13 Jbeta primers, the PCR was carried out. Method: immunoSEQ multiplex PCR; TCRdb's copy keeps in-frame clones and lacks some. The sample consists of 110,000 to 150,000 clones, around a tenth of them appearing once. Germline CDR1 and CDR2: SQVTM and ANQGSEA. This CDR3 has 14 amino acids. V lost 3 bases to trimming and J lost 4 bases; unmatched junction nucleotides: 6. The sample consisted of PBMCs. The chain links TRBV29-1 to TRBJ1-3; 7 positions agree with TRBD1. This clonotype originated in a male donor in good health and CMV-seronegative. CDR3 DNA: TGCAGCGTTGAGAAGGGGGCTGCAGGAAACACCATATATTTT. It yields the protein CSVEKGAAGNTIYF.